This TCR beta chain was sequenced in a study of T cells in Graves' hyperthyroidism and ophthalmopathy. Notes on the study in general: Ophthalmopathy was predicted by the model a median of about 6.7 months ahead of onset.

This clonotype was detected ten times or more. Antigen specificity is unknown. Between the trimmed V and J ends, which lost 0 bases and 1 base, there was a span of 6 bases. Germline loops: CDR1 LNHNV, CDR2 YYDKDF (reference sequence). The CDR3 has 14 amino acids. The CDR3 regions of TCR beta were amplified from RNA transcripts. Primed by the HTBI set, a first-round RT-PCR was run on the TCR CDR3. TCRdb redid the calling of the multiplex PCR reads with MiXCR, one entry per CDR3 protein. Of roughly 700,000 distinct CDR3 sequences in the sample, around a third were seen once. This chain joins TRBV15 and TRBJ1-1, with D uncertain. The clonotype originates from a woman in her thirties or forties with Graves' hyperthyroidism. The specimen sequenced was blood. The DNA for the CDR3 is TGTGCCACCAGCAGAGATCGCACGAACACTGAAGCTTTCTTT. This encodes CATSRDRTNTEAFF. The complete variable domain, with remaining parts taken from reference TRBV15 and TRBJ1-1, reads DAMVIQNPRYQVTQFGKPVTLSCSQTLNHNVMYWYQQKSSQAPKLLFHYYDKDFNNEADTPDNFQSRRPNTSFCFLDIRSPGLGDTAMYLCATSRDRTNTEAFFGQGTRLTVV.